These T cell receptor beta chains were read from a single sample in a study of shared clonotypes between healthy human individuals. The method was immunoSEQ multiplex PCR; TCRdb's version includes in-frame clones alone and lacks a portion of them. The profile shows fewer than 850,000 clones, around 90% of them singletons. The sample taken for sequencing was memory CD8+ T cells from PBMCs. These receptors came from a man between 18 and 35 years old in good health. Some clones in this sample may be carry-over from other donors' samples. The CDR3 runs from the conserved cysteine through the conserved F or W. D genes are given only for firm matches. For some rows the clone size is stated as once, few or many, or as a class when expanded; others skip it.

-	TRBV4-1	-	TRBJ2-2	TGCGCCAGCAGCCCTCGGTCAGATAACACCGGGGAGCTGTTTTTT	CASSPRSDNTGELFF
-	TRBV5-4	-	TRBJ2-7	TGTGCCCTGGAGGGGCTGCGTGGCGAGCAGTACTTC	CALEGLRGEQYF
-	TRBV7-6	TRBD1	TRBJ2-1	TGTGCCAGCAGCCTCACAGGGGGCCCCCTCTCCTACAATGAGCAGTTCTTC	CASSLTGGPLSYNEQFF
-	TRBV18	-	TRBJ2-2	TGTGCCAGCTCACCACCGAATCTGTACACCGGGGAGCTGTTTTTT	CASSPPNLYTGELFF
-	TRBV6-1	-	TRBJ1-2	TGTGCCAGCAGTCTCAAAGACGGGGCCCTCTATGGCTACACCTTC	CASSLKDGALYGYTF
-	TRBV9	TRBD2	TRBJ2-2	TGTGCCAGCAGCGTACTAGCGGGAGTCCGGGCCACCGGGGAGCTGTTTTTT	CASSVLAGVRATGELFF
-	TRBV2	-	TRBJ2-1	TGTGCCAGCAGTGAGGCCGGGACCCTAAGGGGGGGTCATGAGCAGTTCTTC	CASSEAGTLRGGHEQFF
-	TRBV11-2	TRBD1	TRBJ1-3	TGTGCCAGCAGCTTAGCGGGACAGTTCTTAGTTGACACCATATATTTT	CASSLAGQFLVDTIYF
-	TRBV27	TRBD2	TRBJ2-5	TGTGCCAGCAGTCCCCGGACTAGCGGGAGTGTCGGAGAGACCCAGTACTTC	CASSPRTSGSVGETQYF
-	TRBV6-1	-	TRBJ1-5	TGTGCCAGCAGCAAGTTGACGGCGTCCAATCAGCCCCAGCATTTT	CASSKLTASNQPQHF
-	TRBV4-1	TRBD2	TRBJ2-1	TGCGCCAGCAGCCTCGTCATTGGACTAGCGGCCAATGAGCAGTTCTTC	CASSLVIGLAANEQFF
-	TRBV28	-	TRBJ2-7	TGTGCCAGCAGTTTAGCCAGGGGCCACGAGCAGTACTTC	CASSLARGHEQYF
-	TRBV15	-	TRBJ1-5	TGTGCCACCGGGAACAGTGGCAGGCCTAATCAGCCCCAGCATTTT	CATGNSGRPNQPQHF
-	TRBV6-5	-	TRBJ2-2	TGTGCCAGCAGTTACAGGCCAGGGGATTCCGGGGAGCTGTTTTTT	CASSYRPGDSGELFF
-	TRBV5-6	-	TRBJ2-7	TGTGCCAGCAGCCACAGACCGGGGGTTCAGGGGCAGTACTTC	CASSHRPGVQGQYF
-	TRBV27	-	TRBJ1-2	TGTGCCAGCAGTTTCCGGCCATCCTATGGCTACACCTTC	CASSFRPSYGYTF
-	TRBV7-6	-	TRBJ2-7	TGTGCCAGCAGCTTAGCGAGGGGGATAGCGCGGGAGCAGTACTTC	CASSLARGIAREQYF
-	TRBV9	-	TRBJ2-3	TGTGCCAGCAGCGTAGTCGGCAGCACAGATACGCAGTATTTT	CASSVVGSTDTQYF
once	TRBV6-5	TRBD2	TRBJ2-1	TGTGCCAGCAGCCTTAGACTAGCGGGGTACAATGAGCAGTTCTTC	CASSLRLAGYNEQFF
-	TRBV9	-	TRBJ1-1	TGTGCCAGCAGCGTAGGGGACACCCCCGAAGCTTTCTTT	CASSVGDTPEAFF
-	TRBV6-5	-	TRBJ2-7	TGTGCCAGCAGGAAGGGACCTCCCGGATACGAGCAGTACTTC	CASRKGPPGYEQYF
-	TRBV10-1	-	TRBJ1-1	TGCGCCAGCAGCGCCGGGACACCGAACACTGAAGCTTTCTTT	CASSAGTPNTEAFF
once	TRBV6-1	-	TRBJ1-5	TGTGCCAGCAGTGATGGGGGCCGAGGTCCCCAGCATTTT	CASSDGGRGPQHF
-	TRBV19	-	TRBJ1-1	TGTGCCAGTAGTAGACCACAAGATGAAGCTTTCTTT	CASSRPQDEAFF
-	TRBV6-1	-	TRBJ2-7	TGTGCTGTTTACGAGCAGTACTTC	CAVYEQYF
-	TRBV4-1	-	TRBJ2-4	TGCGCCAGCAGCCAGCTAGCCCTGCCGACCTTTCTAGCCAAAAACATTCAGTACTTC	CASSQLALPTFLAKNIQYF
-	TRBV27	-	TRBJ2-5	TGTGCCAGCAGTTCGTTAGGGGAGACCCAGTACTTC	CASSSLGETQYF
-	TRBV6-5	TRBD2	TRBJ2-7	TGTGCCAGCAGTTACTCGTTTGCGGGAGTCGGTGAGCAGTACTTC	CASSYSFAGVGEQYF
few	TRBV7-8	-	TRBJ2-7	TGTGCCAGCAGCTTAGCGCGGCTCTACGAGCAGTACTTC	CASSLARLYEQYF
-	TRBV14	TRBD2	TRBJ2-1	TGTGCCAGCAGCCATCTGACTAGCGGGGTTAACAATGAGCAGTTCTTC	CASSHLTSGVNNEQFF
-	TRBV27	-	TRBJ2-7	TGTGCCAGCAGTTTTGGCATCACCTACGAGCAGTACTTC	CASSFGITYEQYF
-	TRBV4-1	-	TRBJ2-2	TGCGCCAGCAGCCTACTAACGGACACCAGCTTCGGGGAGCTGTTTTTT	CASSLLTDTSFGELFF
once	TRBV19	-	TRBJ2-2	TGTGCCAGTAGCATCCGGGCCGGGGAGCTGTTTTTT	CASSIRAGELFF
-	TRBV28	-	TRBJ2-7	TGTGCCAGCAGTTCCGAGAATTGGTGGCACGAGCAGTACTTC	CASSSENWWHEQYF
-	TRBV15	-	TRBJ2-7	TGTGCCACCAGCAGAGATTTGGGGAGCTCCTACGAGCAGTACTTC	CATSRDLGSSYEQYF
-	TRBV27	-	TRBJ1-2	TGTGCCAGCAGTTTGGAGGGTGCCCCCCATGGCTACACCTTC	CASSLEGAPHGYTF
-	TRBV4-3	-	TRBJ1-1	TGCGCCAGCAGCCTCTATGGACAGCAATACACTGAAGCTTTCTTT	CASSLYGQQYTEAFF
-	TRBV28	-	TRBJ2-7	TGTGCCAGCAGGGGCGGGACTGCTATCTACGAGCAGTACTTC	CASRGGTAIYEQYF
-	TRBV7-2	-	TRBJ2-7	TGTGCCAGCAGCTTAGAGGTAAGGGCGGAATCGTCCTACGAGCAGTACTTC	CASSLEVRAESSYEQYF
-	TRBV6-5	-	TRBJ2-1	TGTGCCAGCAGTTACTCGAGGTCCTCCTACAATGAGCAGTTCTTC	CASSYSRSSYNEQFF
-	TRBV23-1	-	TRBJ1-2	TGCGCCCCCCGGGGGATGGATGGCTACACCTTC	CAPRGMDGYTF
-	TRBV28	TRBD1	TRBJ2-7	TGTGCCAGCAGTTCCGCGGGACAGGACTACGAGCAGTACTTC	CASSSAGQDYEQYF
-	TRBV29-1	-	TRBJ2-2	TGCAGCGCTGCCCAGGCGAACACCGGGGAGCTGTTTTTT	CSAAQANTGELFF
-	TRBV7-8	-	TRBJ1-4	TGTGCCAGCAGCTTAGCAGCAGGTACTAATGAAAAACTGTTTTTT	CASSLAAGTNEKLFF
-	TRBV27	-	TRBJ2-7	TGTGCCAGCAGTTTAGCGGGAAGCTACGAGCAGTACTTC	CASSLAGSYEQYF
-	TRBV2	-	TRBJ1-3	TGTGCCAGCAGTAGCCGGCTCAAGGTCCTCTCTGGAAACACCATATATTTT	CASSSRLKVLSGNTIYF
-	TRBV27	TRBD1	TRBJ1-2	TGTGCCAGCAGTTTTCTGCGTGACAGGGGGCTTGTTGAAACTAACTATGGCTACACCTTC	CASSFLRDRGLVETNYGYTF
-	TRBV10-1	-	TRBJ2-2	TGCGCCAGCAGCCCACCGGGCGGGGAGCTGTTTTTT	CASSPPGGELFF
-	TRBV28	-	TRBJ2-3	TGTGCCAGCAGCGACCCGGGCGATACGCAGTATTTT	CASSDPGDTQYF
many	TRBV27	-	TRBJ1-4	TGTGCCAGCAGATCACAGGGTCAACTGTTTTTT	CASRSQGQLFF
-	TRBV5-1	TRBD2	TRBJ2-6	TGCGCCAGCAGGGTTCTAGCGGGAGTTTCTGGGGCCAACGTCCTGACTTTC	CASRVLAGVSGANVLTF
once	TRBV28	-	TRBJ1-1	TGTGCCAGCAGTTTGGGGGAGGAAGCTGAAGCTTTCTTT	CASSLGEEAEAFF
-	TRBV28	TRBD2	TRBJ2-7	TGTGCCAGCAGTCCCTTTAGCGGGAGGACCTACGAGCAGTACTTC	CASSPFSGRTYEQYF
-	TRBV19	TRBD2	TRBJ2-1	TGTGCCAGTAGTATGGCTAGCGGGAGTTACAATGAGCAGTTCTTC	CASSMASGSYNEQFF